Sequencing of this TCR beta chain was carried out in a study of chemoradiotherapy in HPV16-positive cancers. Study in general: Candidate HPV-specific T-cell clones and common TCR motifs came from functional assays in a couple of HPV16-positive patients. Study results and limitations: Only two HPV16-positive patients supplied the functional HPV-specificity definition. During treatment, candidate HPV-specific clones and E7-related motifs expanded in tumor.

Repertoires were sampled repeatedly during chemoradiotherapy. CDR3 size: 13 residues. Germline values: CDR1 GTSNPN, CDR2 SVGIG (reference sequence). Trimming left V 0 bases short and J 3 bases short, with 9 bases between. A word on this clone: Antigen: not known.

Assay used: immunoSEQ multiplex PCR; TCRdb lists only in-frame clones, some missing. The sample yields roughly 34,000 clones, about 88% seen once. This clonotype was sampled from a human donor with HPV-associated anogenital cancer. The chain uses TRBV30 and TRBJ2-7, with D perhaps being TRBD1 or TRBD2 (5 bases each). This material consisted of blood, taken from a patient who underwent chemoradiotherapy. CDR3 sequence (DNA): TGTGCCTGGAGTGTACCTGGGGGCTACGAGCAGTACTTC. Translation: CAWSVPGGYEQYF.